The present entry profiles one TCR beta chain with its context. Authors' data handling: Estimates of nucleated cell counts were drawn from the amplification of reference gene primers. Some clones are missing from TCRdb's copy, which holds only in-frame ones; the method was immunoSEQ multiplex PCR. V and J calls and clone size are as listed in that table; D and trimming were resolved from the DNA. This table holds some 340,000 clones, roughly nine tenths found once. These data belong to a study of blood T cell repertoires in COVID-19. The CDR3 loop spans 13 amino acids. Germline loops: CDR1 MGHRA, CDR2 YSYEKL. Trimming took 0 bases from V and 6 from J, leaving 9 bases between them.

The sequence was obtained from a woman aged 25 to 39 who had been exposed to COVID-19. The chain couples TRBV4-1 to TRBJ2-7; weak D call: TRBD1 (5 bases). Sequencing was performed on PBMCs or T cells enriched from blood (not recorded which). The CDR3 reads CASSQDRVGEQYF. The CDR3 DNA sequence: TGCGCCAGCAGCCAAGACAGGGTCGGCGAGCAGTACTTC.